The next 23 T cell receptor beta chains were all read from a single sample in a study of T cells in Graves' hyperthyroidism and ophthalmopathy. TCR beta CDR3 sequences were amplified from RNA transcripts. The HTBI primer set served for first-round RT-PCR of the TCR CDR3. TCRdb processed the multiplex PCR reads anew with MiXCR; each CDR3 protein has one entry. The sample has hundreds of thousands of distinct CDR3 sequences, 35% to 45% seen once. Sequencing input: blood. Source of these receptors: a man aged 18 to 29 with Graves' hyperthyroidism.

This rearrangement joins TRBV7-6 to TRBJ2-2; 7 bases fit TRBD2. Germline-derived CDR1 and CDR2 are SGHVS and FNYEAQ. J gave up 1 base and V 4 bases, and 15 bases lay outside the gene matches. CDR3 size: 19 residues. The CDR3 here is CASSSGNTSAALNTGELFF. The CDR3 DNA reads TGTGCCAGCAGCTCCGGTAATACTAGCGCAGCACTGAACACCGGGGAGCTGTTTTTT.

About this clonotype: One junction end does not reproduce the germline sequence, and a read error may be involved. V and J are TRBV10-3 and TRBJ2-7; TRBD2 agrees at 8 bases. Germline CDR1 and CDR2: ENHRY and SYGVKD. This CDR3 comprises 16 residues. CDR3 sequence reads: CASSYWREASRGEQYF. The CDR3 coding sequence is TGTGCCAGCAGTTACTGGCGGGAGGCCTCTAGGGGCGAGCAGTACTTC.

The rearrangement links TRBV2 to TRBJ2-5, with 14 bases fitting TRBD2. Near its end, the DNA agrees better with TRBJ2-7, so the J call may be wrong. Per the germline V gene, CDR1 is SNHLY and CDR2 is FYNNEI. This CDR3 has 14 amino acids. The CDR3 sequence: CASSRTSGRSEQYF. CDR3 bases: TGTGCCAGCAGTCGGACTAGCGGGAGGAGCGAGCAGTACTTC.

Ten or more counts support this clonotype. The rearrangement uses TRBV2 and TRBJ2-5, with unresolved D. Deletions cut 3 bases from V and 2 bases from J, with 7 bases between. The germline CDR1 and CDR2 sequences are SNHLY and FYNNEI. This CDR3 has 13 residues. CDR3 region: CASSELSQETQYF. In DNA, the CDR3 is TGTGCCAGCAGTGAGTTGAGTCAAGAGACCCAGTACTTC. The whole variable domain, remainder taken from reference TRBV2 and TRBJ2-5, is EPEVTQTPSHQVTQMGQEVILRCVPISNHLYFYWYRQILGQKVEFLVSFYNNEISEKSEIFDDQFSVERPDGSNFTLKIRSTKLEDSAMYFCASSELSQETQYFGPGTRLLVL.

This clonotype was counted ten times or more. The chain recombines TRBV7-2 with TRBJ2-2; D possibly corresponds to TRBD2 (6 bases). The V gene lost 1 base and the J gene lost 5 bases, with 11 bases spanning the gap. CDR1 and CDR2 from the germline V gene are SGHTA and FQGNSA. There are 15 residues in the CDR3. CDR3 in amino acids: CASSLVSGNTGELFF. The CDR3 DNA follows: TGTGCCAGCAGCTTAGTTAGCGGAAATACCGGGGAGCTGTTTTTT. Using reference TRBV7-2 and TRBJ2-2 for the parts outside the CDR3, the full variable domain is GAGVSQSPSNKVTEKGKDVELRCDPISGHTALYWYRQSLGQGLEFLIYFQGNSAPDKSGLPSDRFSAERTGGSVSTLTIQRTQQEDSAVYLCASSLVSGNTGELFFGEGSRLTVL.

This clonotype was recorded many times. The chain couples TRBV9 to TRBJ1-4, with 7 bases aligning to TRBD1. V shed 4 bases and J 6 bases; nucleotides not matched to a gene: 9. The CDR3 runs to 15 residues. From germline, CDR1 is SGDLS and CDR2 YYNGEE. The CDR3 region is CASSSRQGEHEKLFF. DNA for the CDR3: TGTGCCAGCAGCTCCAGACAGGGCGAGCATGAAAAACTGTTTTTT.

In the case of this clonotype: At one boundary the junction diverges from the germline segment, which might be a read error. The chain carries TRBV12-3 or TRBV12-4 and TRBJ1-1; 8 nucleotides match TRBD1. This CDR3 region has 16 residues. The CDR3 sequence: CASSFITGGMNAEAFF. CDR3 DNA sequence: TGTGCCAGCAGTTTCATAACAGGGGGGATGAACGCTGAAGCTTTCTTT.

With respect to this clonotype: Relative to the germline gene, one junction end is altered; a read error may explain this. The chain recombines TRBV29-1 with TRBJ2-7; D might be TRBD2 (5 bases). This CDR3 has 11 residues. Germline lookup yields CDR1 SQVTM and CDR2 ANQGSEA. CDR3 in amino acids: CSAGSSCEQYF. The CDR3 bases are TGCAGCGCGGGAAGCTCCTGCGAGCAGTACTTC.

In this sample, this clonotype turned up a few times. A junction end diverges from the germline sequence, so it may reflect a read error. The genes are TRBV10-3 and TRBJ1-6, with D perhaps TRBD1 (5 bases). The CDR3 has 14 amino acids. Germline V gene data show CDR1 as ENHRY and CDR2 as SYGVKD. Here the CDR3 DNA reads TGTGCCAGCAGTTACTCGGGGGGGAATTCACCCCTCCACTTT. Translation: CASSYSGGNSPLHF.

This clonotype was counted between two and nine times. The chain links TRBV2 to TRBJ2-3; TRBD2 matches 8 bases. Per germline, CDR1 SNHLY and CDR2 FYNNEI. The ends lost 1 base at V and 4 bases at J; junction bases unmatched: 4. The CDR3 runs to 15 residues. The CDR3 loop is CASSEDAGGADTQYF. In nucleotides, the CDR3 is TGTGCCAGCAGTGAAGATGCGGGGGGCGCAGATACGCAGTATTTT.

This chain connects TRBV29-1 to TRBJ2-5; perhaps TRBD2 as D (7 bases). The CDR3 is 12 amino acids. Per germline, CDR1 SQVTM and CDR2 ANQGSEA. Trimming took 8 bases from V and 3 from J, leaving 13 bases between them. The CDR3 DNA follows: TGCAGCCAAAAGGGGGGGGAAGAGACCCAGTACTTC. It translates to CSQKGGEETQYF.

To note about this clonotype: A much larger clone sits a single nucleotide away, making a read error possible. This chain connects TRBV7-9 to TRBJ1-1, with D possibly being TRBD1 (5 bases). This CDR3 is 14 amino acids long. Trimming took 3 bases from V and 1 from J, leaving 9 bases between them. The germline CDR1 and CDR2 sequences are SEHNR and FQNEAQ (reference sequence). The CDR3 protein is CASSFQGQNTEAFF. CDR3 coding DNA: TGTGCCAGCAGCTTCCAGGGTCAGAACACTGAAGCTTTCTTT.

This clonotype has ten or more counts. The chain employs TRBV7-6 and TRBJ2-5; 10 bases are shared with TRBD1. The germline CDR1 and CDR2 sequences are SGHVS and FNYEAQ. V lost 5 bases, J lost 5 bases, and 8 bases stayed unmatched. CDR3 length: 15 amino acids. CDR3 sequence: CASSVRDRGSETQYF. As DNA, the CDR3 is TGTGCCAGCAGCGTAAGGGACAGGGGAAGCGAGACCCAGTACTTC.

In this sample, this clonotype turned up many times. The genes are TRBV10-3 and TRBJ2-5, with TRBD2 matching 7 bases. This CDR3 region has 16 residues. The V gene end was trimmed by 3 bases and the J gene end by 4 bases; junction bases not matched to a gene: 11. The germline V gene has CDR1 ENHRY and CDR2 SYGVKD. The CDR3 bases are TGTGCCATCAGTGAAACGACCACTAGCGCCCCAGAGACCCAGTACTTC. It translates to CAISETTTSAPETQYF.

This clonotype has only a few counts. V and J are TRBV5-1 and TRBJ1-5; a possible D gene is TRBD1 (5 bases). Germline V gene data show CDR1 as SGHRS and CDR2 as YFSETQ. The germline V and J ends were trimmed by 4 bases and 6 bases, with 14 bases remaining between them. This CDR3 has 14 amino acids. The CDR3, as DNA: TGCGCCAGCAGCGTGGAAGGGGAGCGTCAGCCCCAGCATTTT. Amino acid sequence: CASSVEGERQPQHF.

The J gene is TRBJ2-2, the V gene TRBV6-6, with TRBD2 matching over 10 bases. Unmatched junction bases numbered 7, after V lost 0 bases and J lost 6 bases. The CDR3 totals 17 residues. The V gene's germline CDR1 is MNHNY and CDR2 SVGAGI (reference sequence). CDR3 residues: CASSYSPSGRAAGELFF. DNA of the CDR3: TGTGCCAGCAGTTACTCACCAAGCGGGAGGGCCGCCGGGGAGCTGTTTTTT.

In this sample, this clonotype turned up a few times. The CDR3 is CSARGQGNAYEQYF. In DNA form, the CDR3 reads TGCAGTGCTAGGGGACAGGGGAACGCCTACGAGCAGTACTTC. The chain combines TRBV20-1 with TRBJ2-7; 10 bases align to TRBD1. Germline CDR1 and CDR2: DFQATT and SNEGSKA (reference sequence). This CDR3 comprises 14 residues. The V gene end was trimmed by 3 bases and the J gene end by 2 bases; junction bases not matched to a gene: 4.

This clonotype was detected a few times. The J gene is TRBJ2-7, the V gene TRBV4-3; the D gene is possibly TRBD2 (5 bases). The CDR3 extends over 13 amino acids. Germline loops: CDR1 LGHNA, CDR2 YSLEER. V lost 1 base and J lost 5, with 9 bases in between. CDR3 sequence (DNA): TGCGCCAGCAGCCAAGGCGGGTGGAACGAGCAGTACTTC. This codes for CASSQGGWNEQYF.

The chain couples TRBV7-9 to TRBJ2-7; 9 bases align to TRBD2. Germline CDR1 reads SEHNR; CDR2 reads FQNEAQ (reference sequence). This CDR3 contains 16 residues. Trimming took 3 bases from V and 1 from J; bases not matched to a gene: 7. The CDR3 DNA sequence: TGTGCCAGCAGCTTGACCTTAGCGGGGGCATCCTACGAGCAGTACTTC. Its protein product is CASSLTLAGASYEQYF.

There are many counts of this clonotype. V and J are TRBV15 and TRBJ1-1; no reliable D call. The V gene's germline CDR1 is LNHNV and CDR2 YYDKDF (reference sequence). The V end lost 6 bases, the J end lost 7 bases, and 15 bases lay between the germline ends. CDR3 length: 13 residues. The CDR3 DNA follows: TGTGCCACCAGAGATTTGGGTGCGGGTGAAGCTTTCTTT. Its protein product is CATRDLGAGEAFF. The whole variable domain, remainder taken from reference TRBV15 and TRBJ1-1, is DAMVIQNPRYQVTQFGKPVTLSCSQTLNHNVMYWYQQKSSQAPKLLFHYYDKDFNNEADTPDNFQSRRPNTSFCFLDIRSPGLGDTAMYLCATRDLGAGEAFFGQGTRLTVV.

CDR3 sequence (DNA): TGCGCCAGCAGCTCGCCGCCCTGGACAGGTTCAACCGGGGAGCTGTTTTTT. This encodes CASSSPPWTGSTGELFF. The chain combines TRBV5-1 with TRBJ2-2; 7 nucleotides agree with TRBD1. CDR1 is SGHRS, CDR2 YFSETQ, per germline. This CDR3 region has 17 residues. The ends lost 3 bases at V and 5 bases at J; junction bases unmatched: 13.

This clonotype was counted at least ten times. The chain has TRBV14 and TRBJ2-5, with D possibly being TRBD1 (5 bases). Germline-derived CDR1 and CDR2 are SGHDN and FVKESK. CDR3 length equals 14 residues. The V and J ends lost 4 bases and 2 bases respectively, with 11 bases between them. CDR3 region: CASSLRQWQETQYF. For the CDR3, the DNA is TGTGCCAGCAGCCTTCGACAGTGGCAAGAGACCCAGTACTTC. The full variable domain, rest sourced from reference TRBV14 and TRBJ2-5, is EAGVTQFPSHSVIEKGQTVTLRCDPISGHDNLYWYRRVMGKEIKFLLHFVKESKQDESGMPNNRFLAERTGGTYSTLKVQPAELEDSGVYFCASSLRQWQETQYFGPGTRLLVL.

This chain links TRBV7-2 with TRBJ2-2; no clear D gene. Germline assignment: CDR1 SGHTA and CDR2 FQGNSA. Trimming shortened V by 1 base and J by 7 bases, and 10 bases separated the two germline ends. The length of the CDR3 is 14 residues. The CDR3 region has the DNA TGTGCCAGCAGCTTAGAGTATCCCGGCGGGGAGCTGTTTTTT. It codes for CASSLEYPGGELFF. The entire variable domain, with the rest obtained from reference TRBV7-2 and TRBJ2-2, is as follows: GAGVSQSPSNKVTEKGKDVELRCDPISGHTALYWYRQSLGQGLEFLIYFQGNSAPDKSGLPSDRFSAERTGGSVSTLTIQRTQQEDSAVYLCASSLEYPGGELFFGEGSRLTVL.